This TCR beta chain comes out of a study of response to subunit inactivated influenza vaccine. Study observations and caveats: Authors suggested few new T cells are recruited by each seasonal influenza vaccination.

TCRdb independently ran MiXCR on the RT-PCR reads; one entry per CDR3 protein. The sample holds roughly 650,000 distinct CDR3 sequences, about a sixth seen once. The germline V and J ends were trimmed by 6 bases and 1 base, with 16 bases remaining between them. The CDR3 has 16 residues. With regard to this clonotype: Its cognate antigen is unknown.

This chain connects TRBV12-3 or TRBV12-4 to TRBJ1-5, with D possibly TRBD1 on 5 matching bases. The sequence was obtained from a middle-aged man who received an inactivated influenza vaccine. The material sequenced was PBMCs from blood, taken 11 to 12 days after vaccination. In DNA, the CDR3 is TGTGCCAGCAGCCGGGGACTGGGGTGGAGCAATCAGCCCCAGCATTTT. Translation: CASSRGLGWSNQPQHF.